The 32 T cell receptor beta chains below were found in one sample sequenced in a study of T cell repertoires in ileal Crohn's disease. The protocol was immunoSEQ multiplex PCR, while the TCRdb copy is restricted to in-frame clones and leaves out a portion. Among 15,000 to 20,000 clones listed, 70% to 80% were seen once. Noted time point: inflamed ileum from the surgical specimen. The sequenced material came from ileal tissue. The receptors come from an adult with Crohn's disease.

This clone was recorded a few times. Other DNA sequences of this sample code for an identical CDR3. V usage is TRBV27 and J usage is TRBJ2-7; 12 nucleotides match TRBD2. V was clipped by 4 bases and J by 4 bases; unmatched bases: 2. Germline CDR1 is MNHEY and CDR2 is SMNVEV (reference sequence). The CDR3 length is 14 residues. The CDR3 coding sequence is TGTGCCAGCAGTTCGACTAGCGGGGGTTACGAGCAGTACTTC. Translating gives CASSSTSGGYEQYF.

This chain links TRBV6-5 with TRBJ2-2; D is possibly TRBD2 (5 bases). Germline V gives CDR1 MNHEY, CDR2 SVGAGI. V lost 6 bases, J lost 7 bases, and 18 bases lay in between. This CDR3 has 15 amino acids. This CDR3 is CASRTGGREVGELFF. As DNA, the CDR3 is TGTGCCAGCAGAACGGGTGGGAGAGAGGTCGGGGAGCTGTTTTTT.

This sequence joins TRBV5-8 and TRBJ1-1; 10 bases line up with TRBD1. The CDR3 spans 16 residues. J was trimmed by 4 bases and V by 4 bases; bases with no gene match: 10. The germline CDR1 and CDR2 sequences are SGHTS and YDEGEE. In DNA, the CDR3 is TGTGCCAGCAGCCCCCGGACAGGGGGAAGGGGCACTGAAGCTTTCTTT. Translation gives CASSPRTGGRGTEAFF.

V and J are TRBV7-8 and TRBJ2-2; D perhaps matches TRBD1 (5 bases). Trimming shortened V by 2 bases and J by 6 bases, and 7 bases separated the two germline ends. CDR3 length equals 13 residues. CDR1 and CDR2 from the germline V gene are SGHVS and FQNEAQ. CDR3 sequence reads: CASSLKQAGELFF. The CDR3 DNA is TGTGCCAGCAGCTTAAAACAGGCCGGGGAGCTGTTTTTT.

V gene TRBV5-6 combines with J gene TRBJ1-2; D unclear. This CDR3 has 17 residues. Trimming shortened V by 4 bases and J by 1 base, and 20 bases separated the two germline ends. Germline V gene sequence: CDR1 SGHDT, CDR2 YYEEEE. CDR3 region: CASSPGVRLKNNYGYTF. The CDR3 nucleotides are TGTGCCAGCAGCCCGGGTGTACGACTGAAAAATAACTATGGCTACACCTTC.

The chain has TRBV2 and TRBJ2-1; tentatively, D is TRBD2 (6 bases). Germline V gives CDR1 SNHLY, CDR2 FYNNEI. The V and J ends lost 7 bases and 6 bases respectively, with 19 bases between them. The CDR3 contains 15 residues. Here the CDR3 DNA reads TGTGCCAGCAAGACTAGTCTAAACGCCGTCAATGAGCAGTTCTTC. Amino acid sequence: CASKTSLNAVNEQFF.

CDR3 in DNA: TGCGCCAGCAGGTCAGGACAGGGCTCGAACACTGAAGCTTTCTTT. Its protein product is CASRSGQGSNTEAFF. The V call is TRBV5-1, the J call TRBJ1-1; TRBD1 aligns across 8 bases. The CDR3 spans 15 residues. The V gene end was trimmed by 5 bases and the J gene end by 1 base; junction bases not matched to a gene: 7. Looked up from germline, CDR1 is SGHRS and CDR2 is YFSETQ.

The chain couples TRBV27 to TRBJ2-3; D gene unclear. Germline V gene sequence: CDR1 MNHEY, CDR2 SMNVEV (reference sequence). The CDR3 consists of 17 residues. The ends were cut back, 1 base at V and 0 bases at J, with 14 bases in the middle. CDR3 coding DNA: TGTGCCAGCAGTTTATGGCCCCCGGCGTCTAGCACAGATACGCAGTATTTT. Translating gives CASSLWPPASSTDTQYF.

This clone has just one count. The chain joins TRBV4-3 to TRBJ2-5, with 11 bases fitting TRBD2. After removal of 1 base from V and 5 bases from J, the junction contained 3 bases not matched to a gene. CDR3 length: 15 amino acids. Germline CDR1 reads LGHNA; CDR2 reads YSLEER. CDR3: CASSQVAGGGETQYF. Here the CDR3 DNA reads TGCGCCAGCAGCCAAGTAGCGGGAGGGGGGGAGACCCAGTACTTC.

This clone has only a few counts. This chain links TRBV6-5 with TRBJ2-5; D is unclear. Trimming pared 5 bases from V and 0 bases from J, leaving 7 bases between. The CDR3 has 13 residues. CDR1 is MNHEY and CDR2 is SVGAGI in the germline V gene. CDR3 protein: CASSRQYQETQYF. Here the CDR3 DNA reads TGTGCCAGCAGTCGTCAGTACCAAGAGACCCAGTACTTC.

The V and J genes are TRBV14 and TRBJ2-7; TRBD1 matches at 7 bases. This CDR3 contains 13 residues. CDR1 SGHDN and CDR2 FVKESK come from the germline V gene. Trimming at V came to 6 bases and at J to 3 bases, leaving 5 bases not matched to a gene. CDR3 DNA sequence: TGTGCCAGCAGGCCGGACAGGTTCTACGAGCAGTACTTC. It codes for CASRPDRFYEQYF.

In its sample, this clone was seen a few times. The chain couples TRBV6-5 to TRBJ1-5; D gene ambiguous. Trimming pared 0 bases from V and 5 bases from J, leaving 8 bases between. This CDR3 is 14 amino acids long. CDR1 is MNHEY and CDR2 is SVGAGI in the germline V gene. The CDR3 DNA reads TGTGCCAGCAGTTACTCCGCAGGATATCAGCCCCAGCATTTT. It encodes CASSYSAGYQPQHF.

The sample holds one count of this clone. The chain employs TRBV7-2 and TRBJ2-5, with D possibly being TRBD1 (5 bases). V dropped 5 bases and J dropped 12 bases, with 16 bases sitting between them. The CDR3 runs 12 residues. The V gene's germline CDR1 is SGHTA and CDR2 FQGNSA. The CDR3 loop reads CASSGARGQEYF. The CDR3 DNA reads as TGTGCCAGCAGCGGGGCTAGGGGCCAGGAGTACTTC.

By frequency in the sample, this clone is large (0.1 to 1%). V is TRBV7-8 and J is TRBJ1-5, with 7 bases matching TRBD1. This CDR3 is 18 amino acids long. Germline loops: CDR1 SGHVS, CDR2 FQNEAQ. With 1 base clipped from V and 6 bases from J, the junction kept 15 bases outside the gene matches. CDR3 bases: TGTGCCAGCAGCTTAGGCTCTTCCTTTCGGGACAGCCGTCAGCCCCAGCATTTT. It encodes CASSLGSSFRDSRQPQHF.

This clone is judged medium-sized. This chain's CDR3 is CASSSLGLEQYF. The CDR3 DNA follows: TGTGCCAGCAGCTCCCTAGGGCTCGAGCAGTACTTC. The J gene is TRBJ2-7, the V gene TRBV5-4; D is undetermined. Trimming stripped 3 bases from V and 6 bases from J, with 10 bases between. The CDR3 covers 12 residues. In germline, CDR1 is SGHNT, CDR2 YYREEE (reference sequence).

The chain employs TRBV4-2 and TRBJ2-5; a weak D match, TRBD2 (7 bases). The CDR3 is 15 residues long. Germline CDR1 LGHNA, CDR2 YNFKEQ. Trimming left V 0 bases short and J 3 bases short, with 11 bases between. The CDR3 coding sequence is TGTGCCAGCAGCCAAGATTCGGGGGGCGAAGAGACCCAGTACTTC. It is translated as CASSQDSGGEETQYF.

The genes are TRBV29-1 and TRBJ1-5; possibly TRBD1 for D (6 bases). CDR1 is SQVTM, CDR2 ANQGSEA, per germline. The CDR3 has 13 residues. Deletions cut 2 bases from V and 3 bases from J, with 8 bases between. The CDR3: CSVEQGPNQPQHF. In DNA, the CDR3 is TGCAGCGTTGAACAGGGGCCCAATCAGCCCCAGCATTTT. Full variable domain (missing parts from reference TRBV29-1 and TRBJ1-5): SAVISQKPSRDICQRGTSLTIQCQVDSQVTMMFWYRQQPGQSLTLIATANQGSEATYESGFVIDKFPISRPNLTFSTLTVSNMSPEDSSIYLCSVEQGPNQPQHFGDGTRLSIL.

The V call is TRBV21-1, the J call TRBJ2-7; the table's D gene call, TRBD1, was not cross checked with the DNA. TRBV21-1 is a documented pseudogene. This CDR3 spans 15 amino acids. The CDR3 sequence is CASSPRDRGPYEQYF. The CDR3 DNA follows: TGTGCCAGCAGCCCGCGGGACAGGGGGCCCTACGAGCAGTACTTC.

The rearrangement uses TRBV7-3 and TRBJ2-7; TRBD2 matches 10 bases. Germline CDR1 SGHTA, CDR2 FQGTGA. V trimming: 5 bases; J trimming: 1 base; junction bases outside the gene matches: 2. CDR3 length equals 14 residues. Here the CDR3 reads CASSPSGGSYEQYF. The CDR3 nucleotides are TGTGCCAGCAGCCCTAGCGGGGGATCCTACGAGCAGTACTTC.

This sequence joins TRBV5-4 and TRBJ2-2; 11 nucleotides align to TRBD2. The CDR3 length is 15 residues. Germline V gene data show CDR1 as SGHNT and CDR2 as YYREEE (reference sequence). With V trimmed by 2 bases and J by 7 bases, 4 bases remained unmatched. The CDR3 spells CASSFSGGADGELFF. CDR3 coding DNA: TGTGCCAGCAGCTTTAGCGGGGGGGCGGACGGGGAGCTGTTTTTT.

This chain connects TRBV18 to TRBJ2-3; a weak D match, TRBD2 (5 bases). CDR3 length: 14 residues. Germline V gene lookup returns CDR1 KGHSH and CDR2 LQKENI. Trimming shortened V by 2 bases and J by 3 bases, and 9 bases separated the two germline ends. The CDR3 DNA sequence: TGTGCCAGCTCACCAATTTCGGGGACAGATACGCAGTATTTT. Its protein product is CASSPISGTDTQYF. The variable domain in full, completed from reference TRBV18 and TRBJ2-3, reads NAGVMQNPRHLVRRRGQEARLRCSPMKGHSHVYWYRQLPEEGLKFMVYLQKENIIDESGMPKERFSAEFPKEGPSILRIQQVVRGDSAAYFCASSPISGTDTQYFGPGTRLTVL.

CDR3 nucleotides: TGCGCCAGCAGCTTGGGCGGACAGGGGGTAGGCTACACCTTC. Protein product: CASSLGGQGVGYTF. The J gene is TRBJ1-2, the V gene TRBV5-1, with 10 bases lining up with TRBD1. Per the germline V gene, CDR1 is SGHRS and CDR2 is YFSETQ. With V trimmed by 0 bases and J by 8 bases, 4 bases remained unmatched. CDR3 length: 14 residues.

Only one count was recorded for this clone. The chain is built from TRBV6-6 and TRBJ2-2, with D perhaps matching TRBD2 (6 bases). The germline V gene has CDR1 MNHNY and CDR2 SVGAGI (reference sequence). Between the trimmed V and J ends, which lost 5 bases and 10 bases, there was a span of 14 bases. The CDR3 has 13 residues. The DNA of the CDR3 is TGTGCCAGCAGTGAGACTAGTGCGGAGGAGCTGTTTTTT. Protein sequence: CASSETSAEELFF.

V usage is TRBV4-1 and J usage is TRBJ1-6; possible D gene TRBD1, 6 bases. V dropped 1 base and J dropped 7 bases, with 11 bases sitting between them. Germline CDR1 and CDR2: MGHRA and YSYEKL. CDR3 length equals 15 residues. CDR3 DNA sequence: TGCGCCAGCAGCCAAGCGGGGGGCTGGAATTCACCCCTCCACTTT. Its translation is CASSQAGGWNSPLHF.

The chain recombines TRBV6-5 with TRBJ2-1; weak D call: TRBD2 (5 bases). The germline V and J ends were trimmed by 2 bases and 5 bases, with 16 bases remaining between them. The V gene's germline CDR1 is MNHEY and CDR2 SVGAGI. There are 16 residues in the CDR3. DNA for the CDR3: TGTGCCAGCAGTTACCAGAGCGGACGTGGGGACAATGAGCAGTTCTTC. Amino acids: CASSYQSGRGDNEQFF.

The chain combines TRBV5-6 with TRBJ1-3, with TRBD1 as a possible D gene (6 bases). CDR1 is SGHDT and CDR2 is YYEEEE in the germline V gene. The CDR3 extends over 17 amino acids. Trimming stripped 1 base from V and 3 bases from J, with 17 bases between. CDR3 in amino acids: CASSLFGEGGFGNTIYF. Here the CDR3 DNA reads TGTGCCAGCAGCTTGTTTGGAGAAGGGGGGTTTGGAAACACCATATATTTT.

J is TRBJ1-6 and V is TRBV18; no firm D call. Germline assignment: CDR1 KGHSH and CDR2 LQKENI. The ends were cut back, 4 bases at V and 8 bases at J, with 9 bases in the middle. CDR3 length: 13 residues. The CDR3 nucleotides read TGTGCCAGCTCACTCCACAGCGATTCACCCCTCCACTTT. Translation: CASSLHSDSPLHF. The complete variable domain, with remaining parts taken from reference TRBV18 and TRBJ1-6, reads NAGVMQNPRHLVRRRGQEARLRCSPMKGHSHVYWYRQLPEEGLKFMVYLQKENIIDESGMPKERFSAEFPKEGPSILRIQQVVRGDSAAYFCASSLHSDSPLHFGNGTRLTVT.

The rearrangement uses TRBV6-5 and TRBJ1-2, with a tentative D call TRBD1 (5 bases). CDR1 is MNHEY, CDR2 SVGAGI, per germline. V was pared by 6 bases and J by 4 bases, with 15 bases between. The CDR3 has 14 amino acids. The CDR3 loop is CASSRTLGPYGYTF. CDR3 DNA sequence: TGTGCCAGCAGCCGGACCCTGGGGCCCTATGGCTACACCTTC.

The V gene is TRBV5-1, the J gene TRBJ2-1; 9 bases agree with TRBD2. In germline, CDR1 is SGHRS, CDR2 YFSETQ. With 2 bases clipped from V and 10 bases from J, the junction kept 10 bases outside the gene matches. This CDR3 contains 15 residues. The CDR3 bases are TGCGCCAGCAGCTTAGACCTAGCGGGGTCGGGGGAGCAGTTCTTC. It yields the protein CASSLDLAGSGEQFF.

The J gene is TRBJ2-2, the V gene TRBV5-4, with D possibly being TRBD2 (6 bases). With 7 bases removed from V and 4 bases from J, the gap between germline ends came to 14 bases. Germline CDR1 and CDR2: SGHNT and YYREEE (reference sequence). CDR3 length equals 14 residues. The CDR3 spells CASSGVGSTGELFF. The CDR3 DNA is TGTGCCAGCTCGGGGGTCGGGTCCACCGGGGAGCTGTTTTTT.

The count of this clone is one. The CDR3: CASEPERWVKNIQYF. The DNA of the CDR3 is TGTGCCAGCGAGCCGGAGCGGTGGGTCAAAAACATTCAGTACTTC. This chain joins TRBV6-1 and TRBJ2-4; possibly TRBD2 for D (5 bases). Germline values: CDR1 MNHNS, CDR2 SASEGT. The CDR3 is 15 residues long. Deletions cut 8 bases from V and 3 bases from J, with 17 bases between.

V gene TRBV7-2 combines with J gene TRBJ2-4; 11 nucleotides match TRBD1. This CDR3 contains 17 residues. The germline CDR1 and CDR2 sequences are SGHTA and FQGNSA. Trimming cost V 1 base and J 0 bases; bases outside gene matches: 2. The DNA of the CDR3 is TGTGCCAGCAGCTTAGAGGACAGGGGGCTAGCCAAAAACATTCAGTACTTC. It translates to CASSLEDRGLAKNIQYF.